This T cell receptor (beta chain) was obtained from a study of identical twins. Trimming took off 0 bases at V and 7 bases at J, with 12 bases between the two ends. Germline lookup yields CDR1 MNHEY and CDR2 SVGAGI. CDR3 size: 14 residues. TCRdb recomputed calls from the 5' RACE reads with MiXCR, one row per CDR3 protein. The sample has approximately 350,000 distinct CDR3 sequences; 9% to 15% are singletons. These same data were also listed under a study on yellow fever vaccine responses in identical twins.

The sequence came from a woman under 30 in good health. Sequenced: CD8+ T cells sorted from blood. The chain links TRBV6-5 to TRBJ2-5; no clear D. CDR3 sequence reads: CASSYSTSTGTQYF. The CDR3 nucleotides are TGTGCCAGCAGTTACTCGACGTCCACCGGGACCCAGTACTTC.